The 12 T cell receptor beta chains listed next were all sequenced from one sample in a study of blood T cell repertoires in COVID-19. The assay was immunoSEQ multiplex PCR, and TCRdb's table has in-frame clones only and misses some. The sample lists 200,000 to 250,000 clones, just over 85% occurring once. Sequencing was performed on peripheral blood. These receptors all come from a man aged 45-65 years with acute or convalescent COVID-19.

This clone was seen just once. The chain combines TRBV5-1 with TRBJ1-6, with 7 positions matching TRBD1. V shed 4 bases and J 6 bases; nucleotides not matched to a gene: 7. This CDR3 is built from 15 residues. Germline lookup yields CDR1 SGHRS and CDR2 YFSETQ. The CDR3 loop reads CASSPQGVRNSPLHF. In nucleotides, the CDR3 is TGCGCCAGCAGCCCTCAGGGGGTACGTAATTCACCCCTCCACTTT. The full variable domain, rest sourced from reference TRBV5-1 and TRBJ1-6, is KAGVTQTPRYLIKTRGQQVTLSCSPISGHRSVSWYQQTPGQGLQFLFEYFSETQRNKGNFPGRFSGRQFSNSRSEMNVSTLELGDSALYLCASSPQGVRNSPLHFGNGTRLTVT.

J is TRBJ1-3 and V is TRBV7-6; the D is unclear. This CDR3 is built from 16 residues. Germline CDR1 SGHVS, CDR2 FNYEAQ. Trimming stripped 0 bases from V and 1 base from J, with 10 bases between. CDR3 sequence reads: CASSLAGGLSGNTIYF. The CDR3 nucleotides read TGTGCCAGCAGCTTAGCAGGCGGACTGTCTGGAAACACCATATATTTT.

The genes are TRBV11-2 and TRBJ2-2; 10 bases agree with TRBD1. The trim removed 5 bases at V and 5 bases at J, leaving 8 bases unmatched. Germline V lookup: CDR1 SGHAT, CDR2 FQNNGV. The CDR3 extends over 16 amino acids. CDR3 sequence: CASSVSGQGRTGELFF. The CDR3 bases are TGTGCCAGCAGCGTCTCGGGACAGGGGAGGACCGGGGAGCTGTTTTTT.

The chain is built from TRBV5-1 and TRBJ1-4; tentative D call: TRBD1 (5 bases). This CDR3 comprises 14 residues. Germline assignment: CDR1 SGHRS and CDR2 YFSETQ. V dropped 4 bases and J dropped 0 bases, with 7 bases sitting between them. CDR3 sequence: CASSDSSTNEKLFF. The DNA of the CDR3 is TGCGCCAGCAGCGACAGCTCAACTAATGAAAAACTGTTTTTT.

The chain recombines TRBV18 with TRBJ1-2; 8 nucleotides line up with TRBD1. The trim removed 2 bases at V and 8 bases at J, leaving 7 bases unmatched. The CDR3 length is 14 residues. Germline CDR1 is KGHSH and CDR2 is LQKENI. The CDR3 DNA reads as TGTGCCAGCTCACCAGGACAGGGTCTTCAGGGCTACACCTTC. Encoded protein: CASSPGQGLQGYTF.

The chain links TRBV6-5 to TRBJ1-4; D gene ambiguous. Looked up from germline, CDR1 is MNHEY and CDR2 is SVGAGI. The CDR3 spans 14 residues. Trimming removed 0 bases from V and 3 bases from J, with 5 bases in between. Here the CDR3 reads CASSYSSANEKLFF. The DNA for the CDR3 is TGTGCCAGCAGTTACTCGTCGGCTAATGAAAAACTGTTTTTT.

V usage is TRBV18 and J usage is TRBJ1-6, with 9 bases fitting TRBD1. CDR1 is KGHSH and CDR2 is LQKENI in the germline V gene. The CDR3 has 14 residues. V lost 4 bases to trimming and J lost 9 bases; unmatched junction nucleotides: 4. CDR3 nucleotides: TGTGCCAGCTCACGGGGACAGGGTTCTTCACCCCTCCACTTT. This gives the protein CASSRGQGSSPLHF.

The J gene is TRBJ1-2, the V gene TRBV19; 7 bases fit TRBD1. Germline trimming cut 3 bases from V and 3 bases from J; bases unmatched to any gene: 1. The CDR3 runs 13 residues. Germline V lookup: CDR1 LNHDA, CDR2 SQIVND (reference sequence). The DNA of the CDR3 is TGTGCCAGTAGTATCGGGACAGACTATGGCTACACCTTC. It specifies CASSIGTDYGYTF.

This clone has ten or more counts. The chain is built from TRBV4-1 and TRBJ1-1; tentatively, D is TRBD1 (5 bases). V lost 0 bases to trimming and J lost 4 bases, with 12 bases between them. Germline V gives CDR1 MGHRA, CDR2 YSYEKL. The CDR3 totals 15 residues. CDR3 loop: CASSQEPPGLTEAFF. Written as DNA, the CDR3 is TGCGCCAGCAGCCAAGAACCCCCAGGGCTCACTGAAGCTTTCTTT.

The CDR3 reads CASSPGQTEGLRNAYGYTF. In DNA, the CDR3 is TGTGCCAGCAGCCCGGGACAAACGGAAGGTCTAAGAAATGCCTATGGCTACACCTTC. This chain joins TRBV5-4 and TRBJ1-2, with a possible D match to TRBD1 (6 bases). CDR3 size: 19 residues. Trimming left V 4 bases short and J 4 bases short, with 29 bases between. Germline CDR1 and CDR2: SGHNT and YYREEE (reference sequence). The complete variable domain, with remaining parts taken from reference TRBV5-4 and TRBJ1-2, reads ETGVTQSPTHLIKTRGQQVTLRCSSQSGHNTVSWYQQALGQGPQFIFQYYREEENGRGNFPPRFSGLQFPNYSSELNVNALELDDSALYLCASSPGQTEGLRNAYGYTFGSGTRLTVV.

In DNA, the CDR3 is TGTGCCAGTAGTAATTCCCTTAGCTCCTACAATGAGCAGTTCTTC. This gives the protein CASSNSLSSYNEQFF. The V call is TRBV19, the J call TRBJ2-1; no clear D. The CDR3 runs 15 residues. Germline assignment: CDR1 LNHDA and CDR2 SQIVND (reference sequence). V lost 4 bases and J 0 bases, leaving 10 bases between the germline ends.

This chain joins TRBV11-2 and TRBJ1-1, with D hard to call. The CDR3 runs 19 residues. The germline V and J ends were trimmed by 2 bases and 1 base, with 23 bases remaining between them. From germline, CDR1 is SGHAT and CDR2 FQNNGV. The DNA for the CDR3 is TGTGCCAGCAGCTTATCTTTAGCTCACTCGGGGAGGCAGAACACTGAAGCTTTCTTT. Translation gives CASSLSLAHSGRQNTEAFF.